The next 17 T cell receptor beta chains were all read from a single sample in a study of monozygotic twins with inflammatory bowel disease. From its re-call of the 5' RACE reads, TCRdb lists each CDR3 protein once, without DNA. The sample totals approximately 400,000 distinct CDR3 sequences; its top ten clones hold approximately 2.3%. The sequencing sample was made of blood. Source of these receptors: a human donor with ulcerative colitis or Crohn's disease, or a healthy co-twin of an affected twin (not recorded which).

The CDR3 spells CASEGTTNTGELFF. The chain carries TRBV5-1 and TRBJ2-2; TCRdb's D call, TRBD1, is unchecked because there is no DNA. Germline V gene data show CDR1 as SGHRS and CDR2 as YFSETQ. The CDR3 contains 14 residues.

The gene calls are TRBV15 and TRBJ2-7; TCRdb reports TRBD1, a call that lacks DNA to check it against. CDR3 length: 13 residues. Germline V gene data show CDR1 as LNHNV and CDR2 as YYDKDF (reference sequence). The CDR3 here is CATSRGQGREQYF. The whole variable domain, filled in from reference TRBV15 and TRBJ2-7, reads DAMVIQNPRYQVTQFGKPVTLSCSQTLNHNVMYWYQQKSSQAPKLLFHYYDKDFNNEADTPDNFQSRRPNTSFCFLDIRSPGLGDTAMYLCATSRGQGREQYFGPGTRLTVT.

V is TRBV7-2 and J is TRBJ1-6; TCRdb indicates TRBD1, and absent DNA this call remains unverified. CDR3 length: 15 residues. From germline, CDR1 is SGHTA and CDR2 FQGNSA. The CDR3 loop is CASSEPGSYNSPLHF.

The genes are TRBV12-3 or TRBV12-4 and TRBJ1-5; there is no DNA to check the TCRdb D call of TRBD1. There are 16 residues in the CDR3. CDR3 amino acids: CASSTGQGVSNQPQHF.

This chain connects TRBV20-1 to TRBJ1-5. The CDR3 is made up of 14 amino acids. The germline CDR1 and CDR2 sequences are DFQATT and SNEGSKA (reference sequence). The CDR3 is CSVTSDGMNQPQHF.

V is TRBV24-1 and J is TRBJ2-1; TCRdb outputs TRBD2, but without DNA this stays unchecked. Germline CDR1 is KGHDR and CDR2 is SFDVKD. CDR3 length equals 14 residues. The CDR3 region is CATSDSGLDIEQFF.

This chain uses TRBV12-3 or TRBV12-4 with TRBJ2-5; TCRdb selects TRBD2, and the lack of DNA leaves this call unchecked. The CDR3 loop spans 14 amino acids. The CDR3 protein is CASTLAGGPETQYF.

The chain carries TRBV20-1 and TRBJ2-2; TCRdb proposes TRBD2, but this gene call is untestable without DNA. Germline V CDR1 and CDR2: DFQATT, SNEGSKA (reference sequence). The CDR3 is made up of 15 amino acids. The CDR3 region is CSAPPSGGANGELFF.

The chain couples TRBV5-1 to TRBJ1-3; TCRdb selects TRBD1, and the lack of DNA leaves this call unchecked. This CDR3 contains 16 residues. CDR1 is SGHRS and CDR2 is YFSETQ in the germline V gene. This CDR3 reads CASSLGDTKSGNTIYF.

The V gene is TRBV6-5, the J gene TRBJ2-7; no DNA is available, so the TRBD1 call from TCRdb remains unchecked. This CDR3 spans 14 amino acids. The germline gives CDR1 MNHEY, CDR2 SVGAGI. The CDR3 is CASSYSTGAYEQYF.

The chain is built from TRBV6-2 or TRBV6-3 and TRBJ2-7; the D call from TCRdb, TRBD2, cannot be confirmed without DNA. This CDR3 contains 16 residues. CDR1 and CDR2 from the germline V gene are MNHEY and SVGEGT. The CDR3 spells CASTFDRTSGTYEQYF.

The chain is built from TRBV6-1 and TRBJ2-1; there is no DNA to check the TCRdb D call of TRBD2. CDR1 is MNHNS, CDR2 SASEGT, per germline. The CDR3 consists of 14 residues. The CDR3 sequence is CASKPGLASNEQFF.

The chain carries TRBV20-1 and TRBJ1-2. Germline V CDR1 and CDR2: DFQATT, SNEGSKA (reference sequence). The CDR3 is 13 amino acids. CDR3 sequence reads: CSASWTVGYGYTF.

The gene calls are TRBV11-2 and TRBJ1-5; the TCRdb D gene call, TRBD1, has no DNA to confirm it. The CDR3 totals 16 residues. The germline V gene encodes CDR1 SGHAT and CDR2 FQNNGV. The CDR3 sequence is CASRRGTGRSNQPQHF.

The V gene is TRBV5-1, the J gene TRBJ2-1. Looked up from germline, CDR1 is SGHRS and CDR2 is YFSETQ. This CDR3 region has 14 residues. This CDR3 is CASSGQANYNEQFF.

This rearrangement joins TRBV20-1 to TRBJ2-1. Germline CDR1 DFQATT, CDR2 SNEGSKA (reference sequence). The CDR3 extends over 18 amino acids. This chain's CDR3 is CSARDYGIVVSSYNEQFF.

This chain links TRBV5-1 with TRBJ1-4; lacking DNA, the TRBD1 call made by TCRdb goes unchecked. CDR1 SGHRS and CDR2 YFSETQ come from the germline V gene. The CDR3 is made up of 13 amino acids. This chain's CDR3 is CASSKGKEEKLFF.